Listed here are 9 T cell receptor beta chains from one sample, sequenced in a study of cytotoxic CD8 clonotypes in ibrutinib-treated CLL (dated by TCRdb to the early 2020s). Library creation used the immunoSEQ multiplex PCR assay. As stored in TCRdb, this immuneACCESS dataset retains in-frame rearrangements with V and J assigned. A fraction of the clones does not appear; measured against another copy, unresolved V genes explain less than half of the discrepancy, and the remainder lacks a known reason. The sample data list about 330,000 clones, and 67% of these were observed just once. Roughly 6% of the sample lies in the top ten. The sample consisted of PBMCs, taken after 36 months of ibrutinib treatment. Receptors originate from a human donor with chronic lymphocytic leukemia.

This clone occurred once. As DNA, the CDR3 is TGTGCCAGCAGTCTAGACAGGTTAGGAGATCAGCCCCAGCATTTT. Its translation is CASSLDRLGDQPQHF. The genes are TRBV6-1 and TRBJ1-5; TRBD1 is a possible D gene (6 bases). The CDR3 length is 15 residues. Germline V gene lookup returns CDR1 MNHNS and CDR2 SASEGT. The V gene lost 5 bases and the J gene lost 5 bases, with 16 bases spanning the gap.

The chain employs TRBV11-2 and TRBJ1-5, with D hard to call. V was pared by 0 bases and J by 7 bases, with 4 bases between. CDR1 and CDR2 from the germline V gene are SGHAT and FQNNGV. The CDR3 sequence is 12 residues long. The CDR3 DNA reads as TGTGCCAGCAGCTTAGAATCCCAGCCCCAGCATTTT. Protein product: CASSLESQPQHF. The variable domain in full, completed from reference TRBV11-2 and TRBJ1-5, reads EAGVAQSPRYKIIEKRQSVAFWCNPISGHATLYWYQQILGQGPKLLIQFQNNGVVDDSQLPKDRFSAERLKGVDSTLKIQPAKLEDSAVYLCASSLESQPQHFGDGTRLSIL.

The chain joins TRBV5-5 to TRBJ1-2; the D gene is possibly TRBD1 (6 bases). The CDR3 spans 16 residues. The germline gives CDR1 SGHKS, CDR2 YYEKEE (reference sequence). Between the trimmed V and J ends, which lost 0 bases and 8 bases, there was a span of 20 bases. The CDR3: CASSLAGWDIRGGYTF. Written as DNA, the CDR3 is TGTGCCAGCAGCTTGGCCGGGTGGGACATCCGGGGAGGCTACACCTTC.

CDR3 sequence reads: CASSPRDRGTADSPLHF. As DNA, the CDR3 is TGTGCCAGCAGCCCCCGGGACAGGGGTACTGCGGATTCACCCCTCCACTTT. The chain combines TRBV9 with TRBJ1-6, with 10 bases fitting TRBD1. V lost 4 bases, J lost 8 bases, and 12 bases stayed unmatched. Germline CDR1 and CDR2: SGDLS and YYNGEE. The CDR3 has 17 amino acids. The variable domain in full, with the rest retrieved from reference TRBV9 and TRBJ1-6, is DSGVTQTPKHLITATGQRVTLRCSPRSGDLSVYWYQQSLDQGLQFLIQYYNGEERAKGNILERFSAQQFPDLHSELNLSSLELGDSALYFCASSPRDRGTADSPLHFGNGTRLTVT.

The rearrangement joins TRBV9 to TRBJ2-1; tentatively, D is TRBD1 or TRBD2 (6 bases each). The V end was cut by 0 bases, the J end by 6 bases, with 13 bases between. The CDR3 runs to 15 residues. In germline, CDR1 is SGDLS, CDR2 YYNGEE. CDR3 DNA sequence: TGTGCCAGCAGCGTAGCCCCGGGGGCGCCCAATGAGCAGTTCTTC. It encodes CASSVAPGAPNEQFF.

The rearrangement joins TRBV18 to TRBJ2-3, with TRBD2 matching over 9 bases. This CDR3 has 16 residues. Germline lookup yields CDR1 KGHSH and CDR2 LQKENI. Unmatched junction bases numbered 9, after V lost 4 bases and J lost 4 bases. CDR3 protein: CASSLGLANGADTQYF. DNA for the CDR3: TGTGCCAGCTCACTGGGACTAGCTAATGGTGCAGATACGCAGTATTTT.

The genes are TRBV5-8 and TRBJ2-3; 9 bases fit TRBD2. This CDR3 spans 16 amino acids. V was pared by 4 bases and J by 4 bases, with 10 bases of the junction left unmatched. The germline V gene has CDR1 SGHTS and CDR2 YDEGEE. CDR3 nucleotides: TGTGCCAGCAGCAACTCGGGACTAGCATCGGCAGATACGCAGTATTTT. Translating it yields CASSNSGLASADTQYF.

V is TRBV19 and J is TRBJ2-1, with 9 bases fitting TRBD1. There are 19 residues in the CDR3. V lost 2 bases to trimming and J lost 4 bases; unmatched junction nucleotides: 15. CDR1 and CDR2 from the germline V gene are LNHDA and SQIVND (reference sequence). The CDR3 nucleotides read TGTGCCAGTAGTATATCACCGGGGCGTGGGACAGGGCATTACAATGAGCAGTTCTTC. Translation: CASSISPGRGTGHYNEQFF.

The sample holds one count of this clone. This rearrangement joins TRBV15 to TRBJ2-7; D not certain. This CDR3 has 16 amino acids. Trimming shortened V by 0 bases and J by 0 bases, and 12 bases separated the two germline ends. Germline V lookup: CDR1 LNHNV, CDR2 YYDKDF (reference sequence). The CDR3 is CATSRDWASSSYEQYF. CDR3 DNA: TGTGCCACCAGCAGAGATTGGGCCAGCAGCTCCTACGAGCAGTACTTC.